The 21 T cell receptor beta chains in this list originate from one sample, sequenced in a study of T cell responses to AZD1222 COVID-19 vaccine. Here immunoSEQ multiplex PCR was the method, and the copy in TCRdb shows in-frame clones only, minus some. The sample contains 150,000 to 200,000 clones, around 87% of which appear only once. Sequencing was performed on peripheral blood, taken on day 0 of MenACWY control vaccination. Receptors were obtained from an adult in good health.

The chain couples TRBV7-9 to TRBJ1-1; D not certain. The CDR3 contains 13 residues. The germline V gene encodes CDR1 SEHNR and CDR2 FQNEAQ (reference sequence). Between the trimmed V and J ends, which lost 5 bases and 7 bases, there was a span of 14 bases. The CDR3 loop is CASSPVVELEAFF. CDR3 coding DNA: TGTGCCAGCAGCCCCGTGGTGGAACTTGAAGCTTTCTTT.

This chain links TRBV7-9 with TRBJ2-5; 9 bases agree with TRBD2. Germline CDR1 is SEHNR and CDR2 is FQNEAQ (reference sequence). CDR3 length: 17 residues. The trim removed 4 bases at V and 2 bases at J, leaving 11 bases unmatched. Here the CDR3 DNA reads TGTGCCAGCAGCTCCAGACTAGCGGTGGGGGTACAAGAGACCCAGTACTTC. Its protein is CASSSRLAVGVQETQYF.

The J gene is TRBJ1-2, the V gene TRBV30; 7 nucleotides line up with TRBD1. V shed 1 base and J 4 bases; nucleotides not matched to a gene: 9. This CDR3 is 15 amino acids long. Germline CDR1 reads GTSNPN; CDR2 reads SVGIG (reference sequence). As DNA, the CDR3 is TGTGCCTGGAGTGAAGGGGGCGCGGGCAGCTATGGCTACACCTTC. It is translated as CAWSEGGAGSYGYTF.

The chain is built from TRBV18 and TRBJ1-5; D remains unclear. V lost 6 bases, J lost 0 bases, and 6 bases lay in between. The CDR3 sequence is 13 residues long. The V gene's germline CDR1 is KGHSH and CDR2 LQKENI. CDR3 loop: CASSDVSNQPQHF. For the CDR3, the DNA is TGTGCCAGCTCCGACGTTAGCAATCAGCCCCAGCATTTT.

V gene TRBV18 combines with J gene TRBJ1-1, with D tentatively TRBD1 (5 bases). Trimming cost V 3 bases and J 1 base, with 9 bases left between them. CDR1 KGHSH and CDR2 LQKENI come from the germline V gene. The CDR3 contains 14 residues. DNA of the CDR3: TGTGCCAGCTCACCGGGACTGACGAACACTGAAGCTTTCTTT. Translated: CASSPGLTNTEAFF.

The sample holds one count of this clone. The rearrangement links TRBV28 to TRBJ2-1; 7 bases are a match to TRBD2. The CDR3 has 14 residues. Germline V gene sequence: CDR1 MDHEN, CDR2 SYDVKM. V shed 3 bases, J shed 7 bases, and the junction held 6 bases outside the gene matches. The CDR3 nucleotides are TGTGCCAGCAGTTTGAGCGGGACCATAAATGAGCAGTTCTTC. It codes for CASSLSGTINEQFF.

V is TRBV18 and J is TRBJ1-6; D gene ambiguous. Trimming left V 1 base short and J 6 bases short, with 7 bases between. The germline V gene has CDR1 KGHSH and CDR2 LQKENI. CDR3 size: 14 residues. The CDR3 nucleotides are TGTGCCAGCTCACCACAAGAGGGTAATTCACCCCTCCACTTT. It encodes CASSPQEGNSPLHF.

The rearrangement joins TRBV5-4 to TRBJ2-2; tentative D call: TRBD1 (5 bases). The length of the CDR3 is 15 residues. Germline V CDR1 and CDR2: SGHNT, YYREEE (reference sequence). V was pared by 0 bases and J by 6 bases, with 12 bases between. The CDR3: CASSLEGASSGELFF. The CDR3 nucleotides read TGTGCCAGCAGCTTGGAAGGGGCAAGTTCCGGGGAGCTGTTTTTT.

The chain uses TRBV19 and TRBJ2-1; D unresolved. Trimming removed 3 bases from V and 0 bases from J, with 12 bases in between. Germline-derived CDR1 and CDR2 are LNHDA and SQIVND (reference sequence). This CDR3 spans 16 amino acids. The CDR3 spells CASSIFSGSSYNEQFF. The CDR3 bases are TGTGCCAGTAGTATCTTTTCGGGCAGCTCCTACAATGAGCAGTTCTTC.

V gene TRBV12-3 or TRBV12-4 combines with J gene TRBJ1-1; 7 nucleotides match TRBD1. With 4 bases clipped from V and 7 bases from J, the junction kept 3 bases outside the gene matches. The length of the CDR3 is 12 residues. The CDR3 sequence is CASSWGQFEAFF. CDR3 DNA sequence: TGTGCCAGCAGTTGGGGACAGTTTGAAGCTTTCTTT.

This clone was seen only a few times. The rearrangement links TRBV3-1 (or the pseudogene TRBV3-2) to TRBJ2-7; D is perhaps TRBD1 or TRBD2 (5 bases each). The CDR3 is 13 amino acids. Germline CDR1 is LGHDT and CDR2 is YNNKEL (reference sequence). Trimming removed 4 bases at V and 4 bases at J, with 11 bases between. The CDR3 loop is CASSRGTEYEQYF. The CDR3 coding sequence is TGTGCCAGCAGCCGAGGGACCGAATACGAGCAGTACTTC.

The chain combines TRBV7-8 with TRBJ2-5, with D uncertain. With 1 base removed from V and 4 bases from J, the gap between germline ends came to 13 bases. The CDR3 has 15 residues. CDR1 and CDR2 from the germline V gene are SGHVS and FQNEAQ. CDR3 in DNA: TGTGCCAGCAGCTTAGAACGGGCAGGCCCAGAGACCCAGTACTTC. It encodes CASSLERAGPETQYF.

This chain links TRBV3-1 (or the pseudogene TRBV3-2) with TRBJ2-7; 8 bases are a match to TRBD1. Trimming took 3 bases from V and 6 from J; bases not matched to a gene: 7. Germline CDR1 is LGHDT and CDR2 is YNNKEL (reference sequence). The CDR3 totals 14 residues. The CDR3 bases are TGTGCCAGCAGCCATTCCGGACAGGGTAGCGAGCAGTACTTC. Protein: CASSHSGQGSEQYF.

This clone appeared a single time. The CDR3 region has the DNA TGTGCCAGCAGTTTAAGTAGGACGGGGAATTCACCCCTCCACTTT. It codes for CASSLSRTGNSPLHF. V is TRBV28 and J is TRBJ1-6; the D is unclear. This CDR3 contains 15 residues. Per germline, CDR1 MDHEN and CDR2 SYDVKM. The V end lost 2 bases, the J end lost 7 bases, and 12 bases lay between the germline ends.

This CDR3 reads CASSPGTGGYNEQFF. The CDR3 region has the DNA TGCGCCAGCAGCCCCGGGACAGGGGGCTACAATGAGCAGTTCTTC. The chain links TRBV4-1 to TRBJ2-1, with 11 bases identical to TRBD1. The CDR3 runs to 15 residues. V trimming: 4 bases; J trimming: 3 bases; junction bases outside the gene matches: 2. Germline assignment: CDR1 MGHRA and CDR2 YSYEKL.

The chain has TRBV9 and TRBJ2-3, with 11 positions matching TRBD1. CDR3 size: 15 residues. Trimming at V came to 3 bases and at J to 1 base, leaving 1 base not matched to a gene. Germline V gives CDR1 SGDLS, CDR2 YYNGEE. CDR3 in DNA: TGTGCCAGCAGCGGGACAGGGGGCGGCACAGATACGCAGTATTTT. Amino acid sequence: CASSGTGGGTDTQYF.

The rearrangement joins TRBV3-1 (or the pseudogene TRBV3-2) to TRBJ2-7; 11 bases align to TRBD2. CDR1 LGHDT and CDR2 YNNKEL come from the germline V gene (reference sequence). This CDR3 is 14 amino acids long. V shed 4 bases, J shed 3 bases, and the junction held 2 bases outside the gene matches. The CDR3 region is CASSLTSGSYEQYF. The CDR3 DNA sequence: TGTGCCAGCAGCCTCACTAGCGGGAGCTACGAGCAGTACTTC.

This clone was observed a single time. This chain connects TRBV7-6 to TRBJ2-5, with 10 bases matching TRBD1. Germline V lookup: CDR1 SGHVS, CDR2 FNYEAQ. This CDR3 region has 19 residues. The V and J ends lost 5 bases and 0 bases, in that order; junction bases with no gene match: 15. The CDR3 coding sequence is TGTGCCAGCAGCCACTGGGGGGACAGGGGACCTACTCACCAAGAGACCCAGTACTTC. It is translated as CASSHWGDRGPTHQETQYF.

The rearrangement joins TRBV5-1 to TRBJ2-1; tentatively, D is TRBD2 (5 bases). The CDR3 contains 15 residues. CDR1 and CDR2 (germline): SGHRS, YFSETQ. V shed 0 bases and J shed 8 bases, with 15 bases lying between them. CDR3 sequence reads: CASSLANLAYDEQFF. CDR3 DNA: TGCGCCAGCAGCTTGGCCAATTTAGCGTACGATGAGCAGTTCTTC.

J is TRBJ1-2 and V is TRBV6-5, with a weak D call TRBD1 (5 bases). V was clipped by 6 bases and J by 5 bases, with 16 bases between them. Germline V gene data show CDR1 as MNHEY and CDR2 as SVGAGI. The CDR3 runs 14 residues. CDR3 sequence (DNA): TGTGCCAGCAGACCCTGGGACGGAACTTATGGCTACACCTTC. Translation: CASRPWDGTYGYTF.

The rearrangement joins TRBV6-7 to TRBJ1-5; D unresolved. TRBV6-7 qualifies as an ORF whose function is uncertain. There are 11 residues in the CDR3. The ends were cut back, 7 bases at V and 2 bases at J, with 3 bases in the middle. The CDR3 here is CASIRNQPQHF. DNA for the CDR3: TGTGCCAGCATACGCAATCAGCCCCAGCATTTT.